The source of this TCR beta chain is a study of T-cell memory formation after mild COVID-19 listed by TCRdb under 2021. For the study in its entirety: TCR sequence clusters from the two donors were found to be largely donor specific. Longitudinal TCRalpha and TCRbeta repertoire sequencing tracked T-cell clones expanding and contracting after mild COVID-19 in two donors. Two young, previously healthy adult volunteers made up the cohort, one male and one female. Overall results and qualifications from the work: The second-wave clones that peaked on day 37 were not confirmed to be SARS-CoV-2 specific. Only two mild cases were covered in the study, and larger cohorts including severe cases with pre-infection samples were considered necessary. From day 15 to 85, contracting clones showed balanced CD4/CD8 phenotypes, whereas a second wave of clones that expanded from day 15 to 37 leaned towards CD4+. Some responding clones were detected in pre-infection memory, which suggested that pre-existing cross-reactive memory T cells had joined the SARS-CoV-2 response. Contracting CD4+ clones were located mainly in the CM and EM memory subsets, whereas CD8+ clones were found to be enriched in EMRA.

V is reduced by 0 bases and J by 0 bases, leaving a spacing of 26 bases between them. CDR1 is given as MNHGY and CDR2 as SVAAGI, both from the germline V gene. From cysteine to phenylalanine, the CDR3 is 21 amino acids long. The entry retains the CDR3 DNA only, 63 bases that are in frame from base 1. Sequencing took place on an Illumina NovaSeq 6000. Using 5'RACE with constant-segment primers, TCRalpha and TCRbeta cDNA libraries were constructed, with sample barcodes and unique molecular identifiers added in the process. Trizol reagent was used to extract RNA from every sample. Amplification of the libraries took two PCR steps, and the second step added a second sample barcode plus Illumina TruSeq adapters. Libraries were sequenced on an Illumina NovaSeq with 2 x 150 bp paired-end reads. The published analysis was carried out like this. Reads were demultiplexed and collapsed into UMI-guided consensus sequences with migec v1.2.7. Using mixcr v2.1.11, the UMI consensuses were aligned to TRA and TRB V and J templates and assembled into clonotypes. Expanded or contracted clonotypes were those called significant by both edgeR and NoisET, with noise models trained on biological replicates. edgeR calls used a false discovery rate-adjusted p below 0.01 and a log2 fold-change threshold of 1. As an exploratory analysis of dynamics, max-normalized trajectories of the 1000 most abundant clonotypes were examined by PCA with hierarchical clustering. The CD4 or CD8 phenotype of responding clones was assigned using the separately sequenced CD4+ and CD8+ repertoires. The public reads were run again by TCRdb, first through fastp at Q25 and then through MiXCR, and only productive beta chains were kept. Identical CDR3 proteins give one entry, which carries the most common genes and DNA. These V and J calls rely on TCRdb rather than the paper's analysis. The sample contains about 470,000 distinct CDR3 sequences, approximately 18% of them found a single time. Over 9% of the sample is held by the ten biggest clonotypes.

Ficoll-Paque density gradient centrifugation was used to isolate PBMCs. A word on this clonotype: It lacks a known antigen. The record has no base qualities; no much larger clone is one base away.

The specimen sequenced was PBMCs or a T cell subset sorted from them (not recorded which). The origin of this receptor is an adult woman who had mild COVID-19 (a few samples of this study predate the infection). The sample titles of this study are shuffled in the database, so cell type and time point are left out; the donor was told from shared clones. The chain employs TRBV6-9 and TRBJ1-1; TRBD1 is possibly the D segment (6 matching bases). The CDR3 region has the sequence CASSYSARRGVVRPLNTEAFF. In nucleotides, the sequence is TGTGCCAGCAGTTATTCTGCTAGGAGGGGGGTCGTCCGTCCCCTGAACACTGAAGCTTTCTTT.